This TCR beta chain emerged from a study of blood T cell repertoires in COVID-19. Sequencing used immunoSEQ multiplex PCR; TCRdb keeps in-frame clones, though not all of them. This repertoire shows about 300,000 clones, about nine tenths found once; its top ten account for over 2%. The CDR3 is 16 amino acids. V lost 4 bases, J lost 4 bases, and 9 bases stayed unmatched. The germline CDR1 and CDR2 sequences are SGHVS and FQNEAQ. V usage is TRBV7-8 and J usage is TRBJ2-1; 8 positions match TRBD1. The sequenced material came from peripheral blood. The source of this sequence is a woman under 40 with COVID-19, enrolled during active disease. CDR3 nucleotide sequence: TGTGCCAGCAGCTCTACCGACAGGGGACAATACAATGAGCAGTTCTTC. Protein: CASSSTDRGQYNEQFF.